This T cell receptor beta chain stems from a study of control samples from healthy donors and cancer patients. To note about this clone: An end of the junction does not agree with germline; a read error may underlie this.

The table came from immunoSEQ multiplex PCR; TCRdb's copy has only in-frame clones and leaves some out. The data show about 140,000 clones, roughly 90% seen once. Germline V gene sequence: CDR1 MNHEY, CDR2 SVGAGI. The CDR3 is made up of 12 amino acids. Sequenced material: blood. The rearrangement uses TRBV6-5 and TRBJ1-6, with 7 bases identical to TRBD1. The receptor's source is a man aged 30 to 45 in good health. The CDR3 loop reads CASISGGGTENF. DNA for the CDR3: TGTGCCAGCATCTCTGGAGGAGGGACAGAAAACTTT.